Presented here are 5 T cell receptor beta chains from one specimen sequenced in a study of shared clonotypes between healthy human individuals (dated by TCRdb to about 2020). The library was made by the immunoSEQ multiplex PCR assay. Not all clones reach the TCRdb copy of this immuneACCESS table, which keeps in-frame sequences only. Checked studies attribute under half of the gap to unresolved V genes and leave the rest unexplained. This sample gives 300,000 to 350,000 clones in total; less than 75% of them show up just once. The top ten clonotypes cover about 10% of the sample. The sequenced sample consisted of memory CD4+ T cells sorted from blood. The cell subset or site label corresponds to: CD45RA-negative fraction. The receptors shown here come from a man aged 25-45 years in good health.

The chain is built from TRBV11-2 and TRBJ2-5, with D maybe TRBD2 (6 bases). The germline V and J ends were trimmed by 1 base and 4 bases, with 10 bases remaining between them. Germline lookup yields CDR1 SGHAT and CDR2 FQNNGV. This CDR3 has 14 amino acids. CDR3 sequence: CASSLGPGGETQYF. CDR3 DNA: TGTGCCAGCAGCTTAGGTCCCGGGGGAGAGACCCAGTACTTC.

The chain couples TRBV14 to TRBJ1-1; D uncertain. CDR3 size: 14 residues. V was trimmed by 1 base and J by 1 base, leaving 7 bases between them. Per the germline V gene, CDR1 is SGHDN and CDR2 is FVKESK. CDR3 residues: CASSQGYGNTEAFF. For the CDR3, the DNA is TGTGCCAGCAGCCAAGGATACGGGAACACTGAAGCTTTCTTT.

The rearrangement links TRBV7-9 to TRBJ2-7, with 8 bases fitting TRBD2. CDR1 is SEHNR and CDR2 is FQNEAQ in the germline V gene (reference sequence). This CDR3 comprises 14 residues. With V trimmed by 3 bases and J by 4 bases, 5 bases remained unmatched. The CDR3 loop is CASSLTSENYEQYF. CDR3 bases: TGTGCCAGCAGCTTGACTAGCGAAAATTACGAGCAGTACTTC.

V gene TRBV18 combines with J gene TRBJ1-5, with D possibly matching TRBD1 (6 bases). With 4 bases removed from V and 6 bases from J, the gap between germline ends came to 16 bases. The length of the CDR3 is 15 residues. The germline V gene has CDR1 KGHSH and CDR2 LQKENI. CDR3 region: CASSLTGKTGQPQHF. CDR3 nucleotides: TGTGCCAGCTCACTTACAGGGAAGACGGGTCAGCCCCAGCATTTT.

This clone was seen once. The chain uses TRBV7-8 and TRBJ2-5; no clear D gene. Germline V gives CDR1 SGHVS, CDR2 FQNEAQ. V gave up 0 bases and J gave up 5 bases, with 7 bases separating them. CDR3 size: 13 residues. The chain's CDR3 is CASSLALVETQYF. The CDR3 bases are TGTGCCAGCAGCTTAGCCTTGGTGGAGACCCAGTACTTC. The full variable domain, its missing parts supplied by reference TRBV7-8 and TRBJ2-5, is GAGVSQSPRYKVAKRGQDVALRCDPISGHVSLFWYQQALGQGPEFLTYFQNEAQLDKSGLPSDRFFAERPEGSVSTLKIQRTQQEDSAVYLCASSLALVETQYFGPGTRLLVL.